Described below is a single TCR beta chain sequence and its context. This clone was counted only a few times. It has no known antigen specificity. Base qualities are not recorded, but no much larger clone differs from it by a single base. From the cysteine through the phenylalanine, the CDR3 covers 12 amino acids. Just the 36-base CDR3 DNA is kept, in frame starting at base 1. V is reduced by 2 bases and J by 4 bases, leaving a spacing of 8 bases between them. Per the germline V gene, SQVTM is the CDR1 and ANQGSEA is the CDR2. The method was the immunoSEQ multiplex PCR assay. Imported from immuneACCESS, the table was reduced by TCRdb to in-frame sequences with V and J called. These copies leave out some clones; in studies compared against another copy, an unresolved V gene accounts for under half, and the cause of the remainder is not known. Present in this sample are about 100,000 clones, approximately 92% of which were seen just once. The top ten constitute under 3% of the sample.

This entry belongs to a study of T cell changes during pregnancy in multiple sclerosis (dated by TCRdb to about 2019). Context from the whole study: The study examined how the T cell repertoire changed over the course of pregnancy in women with multiple sclerosis.

The input for sequencing was peripheral blood, taken in the first trimester of pregnancy. This receptor was identified in a female donor with multiple sclerosis, enrolled in a pregnancy study. This chain is built from TRBV29-1 and TRBJ1-1; possibly the D gene is TRBD1, per 5 matching bases. The DNA reads TGCAGCGTTGAATGGCAGGGCACTGAAGCTTTCTTT. This encodes CSVEWQGTEAFF.